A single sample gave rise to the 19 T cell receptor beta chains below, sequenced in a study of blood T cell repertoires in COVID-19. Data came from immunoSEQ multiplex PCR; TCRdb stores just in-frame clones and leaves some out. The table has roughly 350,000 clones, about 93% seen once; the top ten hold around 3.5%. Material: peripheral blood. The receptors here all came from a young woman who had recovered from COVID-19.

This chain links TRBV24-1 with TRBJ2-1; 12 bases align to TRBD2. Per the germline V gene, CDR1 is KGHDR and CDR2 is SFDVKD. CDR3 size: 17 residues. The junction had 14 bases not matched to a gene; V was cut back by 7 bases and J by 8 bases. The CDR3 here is CATSYNPTSGGSYEQFF. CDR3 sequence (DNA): TGTGCCACCAGCTATAACCCGACTAGCGGGGGTAGCTATGAGCAGTTCTTC.

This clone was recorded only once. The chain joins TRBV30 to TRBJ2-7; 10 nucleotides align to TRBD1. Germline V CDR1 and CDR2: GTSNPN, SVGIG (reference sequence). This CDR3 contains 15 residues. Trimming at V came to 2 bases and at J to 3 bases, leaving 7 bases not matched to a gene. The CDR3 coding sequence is TGTGCCTGGAGTTTCTACGGACAGGGGGGCTACGAGCAGTACGTC. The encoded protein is CAWSFYGQGGYEQYV.

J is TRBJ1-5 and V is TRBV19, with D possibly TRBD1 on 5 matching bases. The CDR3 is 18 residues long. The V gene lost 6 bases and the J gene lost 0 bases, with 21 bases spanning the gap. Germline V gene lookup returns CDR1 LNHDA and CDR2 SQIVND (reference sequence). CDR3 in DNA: TGTGCCAGTAGGATGGGGTTAGGGACTGGAACTAGCAATCAGCCCCAGCATTTT. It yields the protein CASRMGLGTGTSNQPQHF.

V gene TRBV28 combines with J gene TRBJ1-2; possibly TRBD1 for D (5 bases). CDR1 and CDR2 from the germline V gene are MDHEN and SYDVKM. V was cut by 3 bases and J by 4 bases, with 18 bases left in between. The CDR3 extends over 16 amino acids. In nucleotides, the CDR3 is TGTGCCAGCAGTTTTCCCCCCCCGGTTGACAGCTATGGCTACACCTTC. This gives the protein CASSFPPPVDSYGYTF.

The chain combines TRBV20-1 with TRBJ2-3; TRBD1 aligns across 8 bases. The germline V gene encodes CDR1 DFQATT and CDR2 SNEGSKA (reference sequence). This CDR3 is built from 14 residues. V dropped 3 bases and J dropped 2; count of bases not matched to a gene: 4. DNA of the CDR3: TGCAGTGCTAGTGGGGACAGGATCACAGATACGCAGTATTTT. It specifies CSASGDRITDTQYF.

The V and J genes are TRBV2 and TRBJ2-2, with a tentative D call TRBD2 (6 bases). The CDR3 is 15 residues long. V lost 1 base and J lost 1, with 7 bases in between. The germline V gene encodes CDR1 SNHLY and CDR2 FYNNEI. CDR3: CASSEGRGNTGELFF. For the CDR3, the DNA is TGTGCCAGCAGTGAAGGGAGGGGGAACACCGGGGAGCTGTTTTTT.

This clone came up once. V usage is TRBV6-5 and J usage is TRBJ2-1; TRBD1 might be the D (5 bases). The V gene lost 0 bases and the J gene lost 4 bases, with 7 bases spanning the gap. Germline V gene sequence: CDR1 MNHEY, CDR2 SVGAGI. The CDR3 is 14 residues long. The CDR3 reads CASSYSQAYNEQFF. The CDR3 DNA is TGTGCCAGCAGTTACTCACAGGCTTACAATGAGCAGTTCTTC.

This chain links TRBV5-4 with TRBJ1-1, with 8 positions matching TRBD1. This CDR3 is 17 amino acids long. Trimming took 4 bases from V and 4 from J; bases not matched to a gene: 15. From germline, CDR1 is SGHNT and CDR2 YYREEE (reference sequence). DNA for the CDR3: TGTGCCAGCAGCGTTGGACAGGGCATTAAAGCCACCACTGAAGCTTTCTTT. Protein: CASSVGQGIKATTEAFF. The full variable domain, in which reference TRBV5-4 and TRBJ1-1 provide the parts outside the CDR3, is ETGVTQSPTHLIKTRGQQVTLRCSSQSGHNTVSWYQQALGQGPQFIFQYYREEENGRGNFPPRFSGLQFPNYSSELNVNALELDDSALYLCASSVGQGIKATTEAFFGQGTRLTVV.

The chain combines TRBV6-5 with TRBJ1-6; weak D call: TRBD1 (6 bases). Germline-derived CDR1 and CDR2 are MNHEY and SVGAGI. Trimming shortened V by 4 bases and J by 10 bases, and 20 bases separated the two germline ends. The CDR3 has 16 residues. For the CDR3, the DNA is TGTGCCAGCAGTTCCCTACAGGGTTCCGGAGAATCACCCCTCCACTTT. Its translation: CASSSLQGSGESPLHF.

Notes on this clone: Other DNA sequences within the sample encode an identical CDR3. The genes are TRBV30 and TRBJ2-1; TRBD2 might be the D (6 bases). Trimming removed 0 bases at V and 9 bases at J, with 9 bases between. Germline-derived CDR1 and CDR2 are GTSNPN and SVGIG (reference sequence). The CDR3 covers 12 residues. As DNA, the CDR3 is TGTGCCTGGAGTGTTCGGGGGAGTGAGCAGTTCTTC. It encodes CAWSVRGSEQFF.

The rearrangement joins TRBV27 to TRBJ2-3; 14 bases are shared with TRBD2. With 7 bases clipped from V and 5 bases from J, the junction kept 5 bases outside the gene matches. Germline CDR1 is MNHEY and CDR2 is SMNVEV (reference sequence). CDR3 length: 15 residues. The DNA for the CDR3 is TGTGCCAGCACGACTAGCGGGAGGGCCATAGATACGCAGTATTTT. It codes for CASTTSGRAIDTQYF.

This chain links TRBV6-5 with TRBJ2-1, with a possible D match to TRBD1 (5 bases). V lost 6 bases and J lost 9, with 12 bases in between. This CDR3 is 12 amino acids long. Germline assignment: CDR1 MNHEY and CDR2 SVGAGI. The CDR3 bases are TGTGCCAGCAGCAGGGCTGGGTTTGAGCAGTTCTTC. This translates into CASSRAGFEQFF.

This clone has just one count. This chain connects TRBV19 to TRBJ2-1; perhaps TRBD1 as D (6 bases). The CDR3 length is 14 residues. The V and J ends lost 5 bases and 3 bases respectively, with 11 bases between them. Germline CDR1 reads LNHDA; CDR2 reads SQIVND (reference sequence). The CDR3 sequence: CASSGRGGYNEQFF. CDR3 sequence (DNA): TGTGCCAGTAGTGGCAGGGGCGGCTACAATGAGCAGTTCTTC.

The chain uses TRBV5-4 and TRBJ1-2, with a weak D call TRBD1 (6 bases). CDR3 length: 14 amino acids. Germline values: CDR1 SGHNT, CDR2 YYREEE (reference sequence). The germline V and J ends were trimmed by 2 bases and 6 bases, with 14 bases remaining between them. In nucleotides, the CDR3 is TGTGCCAGCAGCTTCACAGGGTTTTCAAATGGCTACACCTTC. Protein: CASSFTGFSNGYTF.

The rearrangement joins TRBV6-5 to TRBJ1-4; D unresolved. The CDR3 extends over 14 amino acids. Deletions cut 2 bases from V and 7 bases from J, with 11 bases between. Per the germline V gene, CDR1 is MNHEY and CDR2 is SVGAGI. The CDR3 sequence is CASSYGRLSEKLFF. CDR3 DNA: TGTGCCAGCAGTTACGGGCGTTTATCTGAAAAACTGTTTTTT.

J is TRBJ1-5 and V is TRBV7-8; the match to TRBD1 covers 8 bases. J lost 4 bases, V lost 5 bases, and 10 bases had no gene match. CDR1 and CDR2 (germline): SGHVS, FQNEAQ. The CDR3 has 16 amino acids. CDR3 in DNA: TGTGCCAGCAGCAAAGCACGGGACAGGAAAAATCAGCCCCAGCATTTT. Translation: CASSKARDRKNQPQHF.

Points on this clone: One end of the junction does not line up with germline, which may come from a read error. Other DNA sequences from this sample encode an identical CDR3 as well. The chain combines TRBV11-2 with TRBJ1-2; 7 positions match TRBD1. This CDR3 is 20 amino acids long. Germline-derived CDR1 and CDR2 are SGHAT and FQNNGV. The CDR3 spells CASSLDMRTGRSFLDYGYTF. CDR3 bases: TGTGCCAGCAGCTTAGATATGAGGACAGGAAGGTCTTTTTTGGACTATGGCTACACTTTC.

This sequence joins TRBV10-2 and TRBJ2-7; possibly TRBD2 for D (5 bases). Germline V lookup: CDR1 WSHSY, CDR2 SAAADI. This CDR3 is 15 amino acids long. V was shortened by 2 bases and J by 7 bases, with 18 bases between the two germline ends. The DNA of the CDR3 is TGCGCCAGCAGTGAGCGGCCTCCGGGGTCTGGGGAGCAGTACGTC. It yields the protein CASSERPPGSGEQYV.

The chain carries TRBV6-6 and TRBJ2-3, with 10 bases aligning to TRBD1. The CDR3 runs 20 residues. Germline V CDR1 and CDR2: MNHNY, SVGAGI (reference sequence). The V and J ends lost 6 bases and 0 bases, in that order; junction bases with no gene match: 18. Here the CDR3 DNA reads TGTGCCAGCAGCCGCCGCCGGCCAGGAACGGACAGGGGGAGCACAGATACGCAGTATTTT. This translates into CASSRRRPGTDRGSTDTQYF.